Shown below are 27 T cell receptor beta chains from a single sample sequenced in a study of blood T cells in healthy people across ages. PCR was performed a second time for about 6 to 11 cycles using a sample-barcoded 5' primer and a J-beta primer mix. TCRdb passed the 5' RACE reads through MiXCR, listing each CDR3 protein once. Of around 2 million distinct CDR3 sequences listed, about two fifths were seen once; the top ten hold 23%. The sample was blood. The origin of the receptors is a human donor in good health.

This sequence joins TRBV27 and TRBJ2-3; TRBD2 might be the D (6 bases). This CDR3 is 15 amino acids long. V was shortened by 6 bases and J by 0 bases, with 13 bases between the two germline ends. Germline CDR1 and CDR2: MNHEY and SMNVEV (reference sequence). CDR3: CASSRLGGSTDTQYF. DNA of the CDR3: TGTGCCAGCAGCCGTCTCGGGGGAAGCACAGATACGCAGTATTTT.

This clonotype was recorded once. V usage is TRBV20-1 and J usage is TRBJ2-7; D perhaps matches TRBD2 (5 bases). CDR3 length equals 15 residues. The V end lost 1 base, the J end lost 3 bases, and 16 bases lay between the germline ends. Germline lookup yields CDR1 DFQATT and CDR2 SNEGSKA (reference sequence). CDR3 in amino acids: CSARVDATRNYEQYF. The CDR3 DNA is TGCAGTGCTAGAGTCGACGCCACTAGGAACTACGAGCAGTACTTC.

Turning to this clonotype: One end of the junction does not line up with germline, which may come from a read error. The V call is TRBV3-1, the J call TRBJ2-7; TRBD2 matches at 7 bases. The CDR3 sequence is 14 residues long. Per the germline V gene, CDR1 is LGHDT and CDR2 is YNNKEL (reference sequence). For the CDR3, the DNA is TGTACCAGCAGCCAAGTTGGGACTATTCACGAGCAGTACTTC. Protein product: CTSSQVGTIHEQYF.

This clonotype was recorded a few times. This rearrangement joins TRBV7-3 to TRBJ1-1; 8 bases map to TRBD1. Germline CDR1 SGHTA, CDR2 FQGTGA. Trimming cost V 5 bases and J 3 bases; bases outside gene matches: 5. The CDR3 contains 14 residues. CDR3 nucleotide sequence: TGTGCCAGCAGCGTGACAGGGGTAGACACTGAAGCTTTCTTT. It yields the protein CASSVTGVDTEAFF. Combining the CDR3 with reference TRBV7-3 and TRBJ1-1 gives the whole variable domain GAGVSQTPSNKVTEKGKYVELRCDPISGHTALYWYRQSLGQGPEFLIYFQGTGAADDSGLPNDRFFAVRPEGSVSTLKIQRTERGDSAVYLCASSVTGVDTEAFFGQGTRLTVV.

This clonotype showed up just a few times. The chain combines TRBV28 with TRBJ2-7, with 7 bases fitting TRBD1. The CDR3 sequence is 16 residues long. Trimming took 4 bases from V and 0 from J; bases not matched to a gene: 9. Germline V gene sequence: CDR1 MDHEN, CDR2 SYDVKM. DNA of the CDR3: TGTGCCAGCAGTTCTGACAGGGAGTCCTCCTCCTACGAGCAGTACTTC. Its protein is CASSSDRESSSYEQYF.

This clonotype was counted a few times. The chain employs TRBV5-1 and TRBJ2-3; D possibly matches TRBD1 or TRBD2 (5 bases each). The V and J ends lost 2 bases and 4 bases respectively, with 11 bases between them. Germline V gene data show CDR1 as SGHRS and CDR2 as YFSETQ. The CDR3 extends over 14 amino acids. CDR3 sequence reads: CASSFEGSPDTQYF. The CDR3 bases are TGCGCCAGCAGCTTTGAGGGGAGTCCAGATACGCAGTATTTT.

This sequence joins TRBV7-2 and TRBJ2-4; D perhaps matches TRBD1 (5 bases). The J call may be faulty, since TRBJ2-7 better matches the DNA end. Germline assignment: CDR1 SGHTA and CDR2 FQGNSA. This CDR3 region has 15 residues. The CDR3 coding sequence is TGTGCCAGCAGCCTACTAACAGGAATAGCCTACGAGCAGTACTTC. Protein sequence: CASSLLTGIAYEQYF.

This chain uses TRBV20-1 with TRBJ2-1; 11 bases line up with TRBD2. V trimming: 3 bases; J trimming: 9 bases; junction bases outside the gene matches: 10. Germline assignment: CDR1 DFQATT and CDR2 SNEGSKA (reference sequence). The CDR3 totals 15 residues. CDR3 DNA: TGCAGTGCTAGCCTAGCGGGGGGCTCAGGTGGTGAGCAGTTCTTC. Protein product: CSASLAGGSGGEQFF.

This sequence joins TRBV2 and TRBJ1-2; possibly TRBD1 for D (5 bases). The CDR3 contains 13 residues. The V gene's germline CDR1 is SNHLY and CDR2 FYNNEI. V lost 8 bases and J lost 8, with 18 bases in between. CDR3 DNA sequence: TGTGCCAGCGGGGGGGATACCGTCGCAGGCTACACCTTC. Its translation is CASGGDTVAGYTF.

The chain joins TRBV5-1 to TRBJ2-5; TRBD2 matches at 10 bases. The CDR3 has 16 residues. CDR1 is SGHRS and CDR2 is YFSETQ in the germline V gene. With 2 bases clipped from V and 1 base from J, the junction kept 5 bases outside the gene matches. CDR3 sequence (DNA): TGCGCCAGCAGCTTTCGGGTAGCGGGGGGCCAAGAGACCCAGTACTTC. Translation gives CASSFRVAGGQETQYF.

The CDR3 spells CASSPSLPYEQYF. DNA of the CDR3: TGTGCCAGCAGCCCTTCCCTCCCGTACGAGCAGTACTTC. J is TRBJ2-7 and V is TRBV5-6; the D is unclear. This CDR3 region has 13 residues. V lost 4 bases and J lost 4, with 12 bases in between. Germline CDR1 SGHDT, CDR2 YYEEEE.

This sequence joins TRBV4-3 and TRBJ2-3; a weak D match, TRBD2 (6 bases). CDR3 length: 18 amino acids. Looked up from germline, CDR1 is LGHNA and CDR2 is YSLEER. Trimming stripped 1 base from V and 3 bases from J, with 20 bases between. The CDR3 is CASSQGVVSGRWTDTQYF. CDR3 nucleotide sequence: TGCGCCAGCAGCCAAGGGGTTGTTTCGGGGAGGTGGACAGATACGCAGTATTTT.

This clonotype was observed a few times. The chain combines TRBV20-1 with TRBJ1-6; 7 bases are shared with TRBD1. This CDR3 comprises 14 residues. The trim removed 8 bases at V and 4 bases at J, leaving 8 bases unmatched. The germline CDR1 and CDR2 sequences are DFQATT and SNEGSKA (reference sequence). CDR3 nucleotides: TGCAGTTCGGGGGACAGCGAGTATAATTCACCCCTCCACTTT. Translation gives CSSGDSEYNSPLHF.

The rearrangement links TRBV12-5 to TRBJ2-5; possible D gene TRBD1, 5 bases. The germline CDR1 and CDR2 sequences are LGHNT and FRNRAP. This CDR3 is 16 amino acids long. V lost 7 bases to trimming and J lost 3 bases, with 21 bases between them. This chain's CDR3 is CASVLSVGQSKETQYF. The CDR3 region has the DNA TGTGCTAGTGTCCTCTCCGTGGGGCAGAGCAAAGAGACCCAGTACTTC.

Details on this clonotype: A read error may produce the germline difference seen at one junction end. The chain joins TRBV6-4 to TRBJ1-5; D is perhaps TRBD1 (5 bases). CDR1 and CDR2 (germline): MRHNA, SNTAGT. The CDR3 is 16 residues long. The CDR3 protein is CASSASTDYSNQPQHF. The CDR3 DNA reads as TGCGCCAGCAGTGCCTCGACAGATTATAGCAATCAGCCCCAGCATTTT.

The V gene is TRBV7-2, the J gene TRBJ1-1, with TRBD1 matching over 10 bases. The junction had 9 bases not matched to a gene; V was cut back by 5 bases and J by 3 bases. The CDR3 spans 16 residues. CDR1 is SGHTA and CDR2 is FQGNSA in the germline V gene. DNA of the CDR3: TGTGCCAGCAGCGGACGACAGGGGGCGCGGGACACTGAAGCTTTCTTT. Its protein product is CASSGRQGARDTEAFF.

The chain carries TRBV7-2 and TRBJ1-2; the D is unclear. The V end was cut by 3 bases, the J end by 0 bases, with 11 bases between. This CDR3 comprises 15 residues. From germline, CDR1 is SGHTA and CDR2 FQGNSA. The CDR3 sequence: CASSLSQTTNYGYTF. CDR3 nucleotide sequence: TGTGCCAGCAGCTTGTCCCAGACTACTAACTATGGCTACACCTTC.

The sample holds a few counts of this clonotype. The chain couples TRBV20-1 to TRBJ1-1, with D unresolved. The V end was cut by 0 bases, the J end by 0 bases, with 17 bases between. Germline V gene sequence: CDR1 DFQATT, CDR2 SNEGSKA (reference sequence). CDR3 length: 17 amino acids. This CDR3 is CSARDEGSRALNTEAFF. The CDR3 DNA follows: TGCAGTGCTAGAGATGAGGGCAGTAGGGCTCTGAACACTGAAGCTTTCTTT.

The rearrangement uses TRBV29-1 and TRBJ2-5; tentative D call: TRBD1 (5 bases). This CDR3 has 12 residues. Germline V CDR1 and CDR2: SQVTM, ANQGSEA. V was pared by 7 bases and J by 5 bases, with 14 bases between. The CDR3 coding sequence is TGCAGCGCTGGTTTACAGGCTGAGACCCAGTACTTC. It yields the protein CSAGLQAETQYF.

On this clonotype: A read error may be the cause here, since a much bigger clone is one base away. The V and J genes are TRBV12-3 or TRBV12-4 and TRBJ2-4, with a possible D match to TRBD2 (5 bases). CDR3 length equals 15 residues. The CDR3 is CAGSLSLTGNDIQYF. The CDR3 bases are TGTGCCGGCAGTTTAAGTCTGACGGGGAATGACATTCAGTACTTC.

The V call is TRBV6-2 or TRBV6-3, the J call TRBJ2-2; 9 nucleotides match TRBD1. The germline gives CDR1 MNHEY, CDR2 SVGEGT. Unmatched junction bases numbered 6, after V lost 6 bases and J lost 4 bases. This CDR3 spans 15 amino acids. The CDR3 DNA reads TGTGCCAGCAGCCCCCCGGGACAGGGCACCGGGGAGCTGTTTTTT. Its protein product is CASSPPGQGTGELFF.

The gene calls are TRBV29-1 and TRBJ2-3; maybe TRBD1 (5 bases). CDR3 length equals 15 residues. The germline gives CDR1 SQVTM, CDR2 ANQGSEA. The ends were cut back, 4 bases at V and 2 bases at J, with 16 bases in the middle. DNA for the CDR3: TGCAGCGTTGCCGCTTTCAGGGTCCCCACAGATACGCAGTATTTT. It translates to CSVAAFRVPTDTQYF.

This chain connects TRBV7-8 to TRBJ2-3, with a weak D call TRBD2 (6 bases). Trimming stripped 2 bases from V and 2 bases from J, with 17 bases between. The CDR3 is 17 residues long. Germline V gene data show CDR1 as SGHVS and CDR2 as FQNEAQ. CDR3 in DNA: TGTGCCAGCAGCTTATTGGAGCGTACTAGCTTCACAGATACGCAGTATTTT. It translates to CASSLLERTSFTDTQYF. Using reference TRBV7-8 and TRBJ2-3 for the parts outside the CDR3, the full variable domain is GAGVSQSPRYKVAKRGQDVALRCDPISGHVSLFWYQQALGQGPEFLTYFQNEAQLDKSGLPSDRFFAERPEGSVSTLKIQRTQQEDSAVYLCASSLLERTSFTDTQYFGPGTRLTVL.

The chain uses TRBV13 and TRBJ1-5; unclear D gene. V lost 0 bases and J lost 0, with 9 bases in between. Germline CDR1 PRHDT, CDR2 FYEKMQ (reference sequence). This CDR3 contains 16 residues. CDR3 residues: CASSLGWKHSNQPQHF. The CDR3 region has the DNA TGTGCCAGCAGCTTAGGCTGGAAACATAGCAATCAGCCCCAGCATTTT.

V and J are TRBV7-2 and TRBJ2-1; the match to TRBD2 covers 9 bases. Germline V CDR1 and CDR2: SGHTA, FQGNSA. The CDR3 spans 16 residues. Trimming removed 5 bases from V and 5 bases from J; junction bases left unmatched: 10. CDR3 DNA: TGTGCCAGCAGCCCCAGGGGCGGGGGGGCCCACAATGAGCAGTTCTTC. Translating gives CASSPRGGGAHNEQFF.

The chain has TRBV4-2 and TRBJ2-1; 15 bases match TRBD2. Germline values: CDR1 LGHNA, CDR2 YNFKEQ. CDR3 length: 16 amino acids. Unmatched junction bases numbered 3, after V lost 2 bases and J lost 7 bases. The CDR3 reads CASSQRTSGGGNEQFF. CDR3 DNA sequence: TGTGCCAGCAGCCAAAGGACTAGCGGGGGGGGGAATGAGCAGTTCTTC.

This clonotype was found a few times. The chain couples TRBV7-6 to TRBJ2-7; D remains ambiguous. From germline, CDR1 is SGHVS and CDR2 FNYEAQ. V was cut by 6 bases and J by 3 bases, with 9 bases left in between. The CDR3 totals 12 residues. CDR3: CASRDYNYEQYF. The CDR3 region has the DNA TGTGCCAGCAGGGATTACAACTACGAGCAGTACTTC. The variable domain in full, completed from reference TRBV7-6 and TRBJ2-7, reads GAGVSQSPRYKVTKRGQDVALRCDPISGHVSLYWYRQALGQGPEFLTYFNYEAQQDKSGLPNDRFSAERPEGSISTLTIQRTEQRDSAMYRCASRDYNYEQYFGPGTRLTVT.